This T cell receptor (beta chain) emerged from a study of beta chain features in type 1 diabetes. Expressed TCRB transcripts were sequenced because the entire RNA isolate underwent reverse transcription. Using immunoSEQ multiplex PCR, the repertoire was profiled, and TCRdb retains in-frame clones only, with some absent. The repertoire holds some 330,000 clones, approximately 10% seen once, with 0.015% in the top ten. The CDR3 covers 12 residues. The germline V gene encodes CDR1 SQVTM and CDR2 ANQGSEA. J lost 6 bases, V lost 4 bases, and 5 bases had no gene match. This clone was seen more than once but under ten times.

The chain joins TRBV29-1 to TRBJ2-7, with 8 positions matching TRBD2. The receptor comes from a woman aged 25 to 39 in good health. Input material: naive CD4+ T cells from blood. The CDR3 loop is CSVGAGGREQYF. The DNA of the CDR3 is TGCAGCGTTGGGGCGGGAGGTCGCGAGCAGTACTTC.